Below, one T cell receptor beta chain is given with its context. Sequenced by immunoSEQ multiplex PCR; TCRdb stores in-frame clones only, minus some. The sample has some 15,000 clones; 72% are singletons. The entry originates in a study of radiotherapy plus CTLA-4 blockade in lung cancer. V was clipped by 1 base and J by 5 bases, with 6 bases between them. The CDR3 consists of 13 residues. Germline V gives CDR1 SGHNT, CDR2 YENEEA. The sample was peripheral blood, taken from a patient treated with radiotherapy plus ipilimumab. The rearrangement uses TRBV11-3 and TRBJ1-5; no reliable D call. The clonotype originates from a human donor with non-small cell lung cancer whose response to radiotherapy plus ipilimumab could not be evaluated. The CDR3 nucleotides are TGTGCCAGCAGCTTAGGTCCCGATCAGCCCCAGCATTTT. Amino acid sequence: CASSLGPDQPQHF.